These T cell receptor beta chains were read from a single sample in a study of shared clonotypes between healthy human individuals. Sequencing was performed with immunoSEQ multiplex PCR; in TCRdb, only in-frame clones are kept and a portion is missing. The sample contains approximately 980,000 clones, around three quarters of which appear only once. The sample consisted of memory CD4+ T cells sorted from blood. The receptors come from a man aged 18 to 35 in good health. Each CDR3 is given with its conserved first and last residue.

V,CDR3
TRBV5-4,CASSSRGYTDTQYF
TRBV5-6,CASSILGTGAGNTIYF
TRBV7-9,CASSLAGEEAYEQYF
TRBV7-2,CASSSEMYNEQFF
TRBV7-8,CASSFGTLGETQYF
TRBV5-1,CASSPTDLRNTGELFF
TRBV25-1,CASSGTEPGQGFYEQYF
TRBV19,CATEDTYEQYF
TRBV28,CATRQAAGNEQFF
TRBV30,CAWSSPRQGGKNIQYF
TRBV18,CASSYRGQGYTF
TRBV9,CASSVAQGRGTGELFF
TRBV5-6,CASSSEYSNQPQHF
TRBV10-3,CAIGQGPFSNYEQYF
TRBV4-1,CASSQDGVGTDTQYF
TRBV11-2,CASSLERAGQGADTQYF
TRBV11-2,CASSLHGTGNYEQYF
TRBV5-1,CASRELDRGTEAFF
TRBV5-1,CASSSSDNEQFF
TRBV2,CASRGQGPANEKLFF
TRBV7-2,CASSLGPRADTQYF
TRBV9,CASSGGKDYGYTF
TRBV18,CASSPLSGGDYEQYF
TRBV6-6,CASSHGTGYGELFF
TRBV2,CASSKANQPQHF
TRBV30,CAWSRADTQYF
TRBV7-8,CASSLLGLAGGGEQNTQYF
TRBV5-3,CARSPDGTGDTDNSGNTIYF
TRBV7-2,CASSLLGADTQYF
TRBV27,CASSLGGGYEQYF
TRBV7-2,CASGKGLAGVESYEQYF
TRBV19,CASSPQTSGAIYEQYF
TRBV29-1,CSVVTGWNEQFF
TRBV28,CATGGRAGEKLFF
TRBV6-5,CASTRAYEQYF
TRBV6-8,CASSYRQGAPGANVLTF
TRBV27,CASTTGPGEQFF
TRBV28,CASSSAGGASNEKLFF
TRBV2,CASKAPLLYEQYF
TRBV5-1,CASSLAGLGEKLFF